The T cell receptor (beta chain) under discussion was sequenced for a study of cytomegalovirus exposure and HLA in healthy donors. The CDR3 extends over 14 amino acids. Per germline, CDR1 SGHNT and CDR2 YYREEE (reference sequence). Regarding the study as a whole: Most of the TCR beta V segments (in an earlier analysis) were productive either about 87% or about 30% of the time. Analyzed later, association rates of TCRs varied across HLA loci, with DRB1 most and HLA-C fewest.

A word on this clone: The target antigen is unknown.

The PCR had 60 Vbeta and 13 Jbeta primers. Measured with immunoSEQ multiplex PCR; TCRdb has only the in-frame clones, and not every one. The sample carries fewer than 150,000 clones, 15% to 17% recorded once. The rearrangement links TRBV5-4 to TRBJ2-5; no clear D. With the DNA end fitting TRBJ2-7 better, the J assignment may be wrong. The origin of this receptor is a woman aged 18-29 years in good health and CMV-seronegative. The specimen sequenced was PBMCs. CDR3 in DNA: TGTGCCAGCAGCTTCACGTCTTCTTCTCACGAGCAGTACTTC. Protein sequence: CASSFTSSSHEQYF.